Shown below are 17 T cell receptor beta chains from a single sample sequenced in a study of cytomegalovirus exposure and HLA in healthy donors. It was with 60 Vbeta and 13 Jbeta primers that the PCR ran. The table came from immunoSEQ multiplex PCR; TCRdb's copy has only in-frame clones and leaves some out. The data contain 130,000 or so clones, roughly 75% of them singletons. Sequenced: PBMCs. These receptors all come from a man between 25 and 39 years old in good health and CMV-seronegative.

This chain joins TRBV2 and TRBJ2-6; weak D call: TRBD1 (5 bases). This CDR3 is 16 amino acids long. The germline V and J ends were trimmed by 2 bases and 3 bases, with 11 bases remaining between them. Germline CDR1 reads SNHLY; CDR2 reads FYNNEI. The CDR3 protein is CASSEFQGYGANVLTF. Written as DNA, the CDR3 is TGTGCCAGCAGTGAATTTCAGGGCTATGGGGCCAACGTCCTGACTTTC.

V and J are TRBV11-3 and TRBJ2-1; 9 nucleotides agree with TRBD2. Germline CDR1 is SGHNT and CDR2 is YENEEA. Losses at the gene ends were 4 bases for V and 0 bases for J; bases not matched to a gene: 1. The CDR3 runs 15 residues. The chain's CDR3 is CASSSTSGSYNEQFF. The CDR3 coding sequence is TGTGCCAGCAGCTCGACTAGCGGCTCCTACAATGAGCAGTTCTTC.

The rearrangement links TRBV6-6 to TRBJ1-5; D gene unclear. Germline CDR1 and CDR2: MNHNY and SVGAGI (reference sequence). There are 14 residues in the CDR3. Trimming shortened V by 2 bases and J by 1 base, and 6 bases separated the two germline ends. CDR3: CASSYILSNQPQHF. CDR3 DNA: TGTGCCAGCAGTTACATCCTAAGCAATCAGCCCCAGCATTTT.

The V gene is TRBV18, the J gene TRBJ2-1; 12 positions match TRBD2. Germline assignment: CDR1 KGHSH and CDR2 LQKENI. After removal of 0 bases from V and 10 bases from J, the junction contained 13 bases not matched to a gene. The CDR3 runs 18 residues. The CDR3 DNA reads TGTGCCAGCTCACCACCGGGATCCGGGACTAGCGGGTCACGGGAGCAGTTCTTC. Its translation is CASSPPGSGTSGSREQFF.

V gene TRBV2 combines with J gene TRBJ1-5, with D hard to call. CDR3 size: 14 residues. V lost 5 bases, J lost 1 base, and 9 bases lay in between. CDR1 SNHLY and CDR2 FYNNEI come from the germline V gene. The CDR3 nucleotides read TGTGCCAGCAGTTCGGAGGGAAGCAATCAGCCCCAGCATTTT. Translation gives CASSSEGSNQPQHF.

CDR3: CASSSPGLGLWDEQYF. The CDR3 DNA reads TGTGCCAGCAGTTCCCCGGGACTAGGGCTCTGGGACGAGCAGTACTTC. The chain is built from TRBV28 and TRBJ2-7; 8 nucleotides align to TRBD2. The trim removed 4 bases at V and 5 bases at J, leaving 13 bases unmatched. Per the germline V gene, CDR1 is MDHEN and CDR2 is SYDVKM. The CDR3 is 16 amino acids.

This clone is a singleton in its sample. J is TRBJ1-3 and V is TRBV5-4, with TRBD1 matching 9 bases. The germline CDR1 and CDR2 sequences are SGHNT and YYREEE (reference sequence). The CDR3 sequence is 15 residues long. Unmatched junction bases numbered 4, after V lost 4 bases and J lost 2 bases. CDR3 coding DNA: TGTGCCAGCAGCACTGGGACAGGGCCTGGAAACACCATATATTTT. Amino acid sequence: CASSTGTGPGNTIYF.

A few counts support this clone. The chain has TRBV7-9 and TRBJ2-7, with a tentative D call TRBD1 (5 bases). Germline V lookup: CDR1 SEHNR, CDR2 FQNEAQ (reference sequence). This CDR3 is 13 amino acids long. V was shortened by 7 bases and J by 5 bases, with 15 bases between the two germline ends. The CDR3 loop is CASNTGAENEQYF. CDR3 nucleotides: TGTGCCAGCAACACAGGCGCGGAAAACGAGCAGTACTTC.

The V and J genes are TRBV4-3 and TRBJ1-1; tentatively, D is TRBD1 (6 bases). The CDR3 contains 15 residues. CDR1 is LGHNA and CDR2 is YSLEER in the germline V gene. V was shortened by 0 bases and J by 3 bases, with 11 bases between the two germline ends. CDR3: CASSQDHRQDTEAFF. The CDR3 nucleotides read TGCGCCAGCAGCCAAGATCATAGACAGGACACTGAAGCTTTCTTT.

The chain links TRBV28 to TRBJ1-5; D might be TRBD1 (5 bases). The CDR3 contains 16 residues. Germline values: CDR1 MDHEN, CDR2 SYDVKM. V dropped 6 bases and J dropped 1 base, with 16 bases sitting between them. Written as DNA, the CDR3 is TGTGCCAGCAGCGCCGCGGGGGTTGTGAGCAATCAGCCCCAGCATTTT. This gives the protein CASSAAGVVSNQPQHF.

J is TRBJ1-1 and V is TRBV25-1; 8 bases are shared with TRBD1. Germline V gives CDR1 MGHDK, CDR2 SYGVNS. J gave up 4 bases and V 5 bases, and 6 bases lay outside the gene matches. The CDR3 sequence is 14 residues long. The CDR3 DNA sequence: TGTGCCAGCAGTAGCCAGGGGGCGACCACTGAAGCTTTCTTT. Translating it yields CASSSQGATTEAFF.

The J gene is TRBJ1-6, the V gene TRBV2; 7 positions match TRBD1. Germline CDR1 reads SNHLY; CDR2 reads FYNNEI. The CDR3 contains 14 residues. Trimming cost V 9 bases and J 5 bases; bases outside gene matches: 7. Here the CDR3 DNA reads TGTGCCAGAGCCTATGGGACAGATAATTCACCCCTCCACTTT. Protein sequence: CARAYGTDNSPLHF.

As concerns this clone: Other DNA sequences in this sample translate to the same CDR3. The V call is TRBV11-2, the J call TRBJ2-7; 7 bases are a match to TRBD2. The CDR3 covers 13 residues. The trim removed 1 base at V and 7 bases at J, leaving 4 bases unmatched. Germline V gene data show CDR1 as SGHAT and CDR2 as FQNNGV. CDR3 in DNA: TGTGCCAGCAGCTTAGCGGGAGCGGGGGAGCAGTACTTC. This translates into CASSLAGAGEQYF.

The chain links TRBV6-1 to TRBJ2-7, with TRBD2 matching over 7 bases. This CDR3 is built from 15 residues. V gave up 6 bases and J gave up 0 bases; unmatched junction bases: 8. Per the germline V gene, CDR1 is MNHNS and CDR2 is SASEGT. The CDR3 bases are TGTGCCAGCAGGGGTTCGGTAGCGGGCTCCTACGAGCAGTACTTC. Residues: CASRGSVAGSYEQYF.

The chain combines TRBV6-1 with TRBJ2-4; no firm D call. Trimming took 7 bases from V and 7 from J, leaving 20 bases between them. The CDR3 consists of 15 residues. Germline loops: CDR1 MNHNS, CDR2 SASEGT. This chain's CDR3 is CASTGTDTLSNIQYF. The CDR3 DNA follows: TGTGCCAGCACCGGAACAGACACCCTATCCAACATTCAGTACTTC.

This chain uses TRBV5-1 with TRBJ2-5; a weak D match, TRBD1 (6 bases). The CDR3 is made up of 15 amino acids. CDR1 and CDR2 from the germline V gene are SGHRS and YFSETQ. Trimming pared 2 bases from V and 0 bases from J, leaving 11 bases between. CDR3 sequence reads: CASSLGGSYQETQYF. The CDR3, as DNA: TGCGCCAGCAGCTTAGGGGGATCCTACCAAGAGACCCAGTACTTC.

There are many counts of this clone. This rearrangement joins TRBV27 to TRBJ2-1; possible D gene TRBD2, 6 bases. V was clipped by 6 bases and J by 3 bases, with 15 bases between them. Germline V gives CDR1 MNHEY, CDR2 SMNVEV (reference sequence). This CDR3 is built from 15 residues. CDR3 sequence: CASSYTREVYNEQFF. The CDR3 DNA follows: TGTGCCAGCAGCTACACTAGGGAGGTCTACAATGAGCAGTTCTTC.